One T cell receptor beta chain is described in this entry. The entry originates in a study of blood T cell repertoires in COVID-19. Germline V CDR1 and CDR2: DFQATT, SNEGSKA (reference sequence). CDR3 size: 13 residues. The V end lost 3 bases, the J end lost 3 bases, and 12 bases lay between the germline ends. Produced via immunoSEQ multiplex PCR; TCRdb's table is partial and in-frame only. The sample lists 110,000 to 150,000 clones, about 80% seen once, with under 9.5% in the top ten. The V call is TRBV20-1, the J call TRBJ2-7, with D unresolved. Material: peripheral blood. The clonotype was recovered from a human donor in a cohort sampled during active COVID-19. The CDR3 nucleotides read TGCAGTGCTAGTTTGCAGGAAGGCTACGAGCAGTACTTC. Its translation: CSASLQEGYEQYF.